One sample yielded the 7 T cell receptor beta chains listed below, sequenced in a study of shared clonotypes between healthy human individuals. Using immunoSEQ multiplex PCR, the repertoire was profiled, and TCRdb retains in-frame clones only, with some absent. The data hold more than 550,000 clones, with roughly 91% observed a single time. Source material: memory CD8+ T cells from PBMCs. As for subset: CD45RO+ cells pooled with CCR7-negative TemRA cells. These receptors were collected from a man younger than 35 in good health. Some clones in this sample may be carry-over from other donors' samples.

CDR3 sequence reads: CASSQARGHEQYF. The CDR3, as DNA: TGCGCCAGCAGCCAAGCTCGAGGGCACGAGCAGTACTTC. The rearrangement uses TRBV4-3 and TRBJ2-7; D may be TRBD2 (5 bases). The CDR3 has 13 amino acids. Trimming stripped 1 base from V and 5 bases from J, with 9 bases between. The germline gives CDR1 LGHNA, CDR2 YSLEER.

Only one count was recorded for this clone. The V call is TRBV19, the J call TRBJ1-2, with TRBD1 identical over 10 bases. Losses at the gene ends were 5 bases for V and 4 bases for J; bases not matched to a gene: 7. Germline CDR1 reads LNHDA; CDR2 reads SQIVND (reference sequence). The CDR3 runs to 15 residues. CDR3: CASSAGTGVRYGYTF. CDR3 nucleotides: TGTGCCAGTAGTGCCGGGACAGGGGTTCGCTATGGCTACACCTTC.

The gene calls are TRBV13 and TRBJ2-7; D is possibly TRBD2 (6 bases). The germline V and J ends were trimmed by 3 bases and 6 bases, with 9 bases remaining between them. The CDR3 contains 12 residues. Germline loops: CDR1 PRHDT, CDR2 FYEKMQ (reference sequence). CDR3 nucleotides: TGTGCCAGCAGCTTCCAGCGGGCCGAGCAGTACTTC. Its protein is CASSFQRAEQYF.

This clone was seen a single time. V usage is TRBV9 and J usage is TRBJ2-1; the D call may be TRBD1 or TRBD2 (5 bases each). Trimming cost V 4 bases and J 2 bases, with 16 bases left between them. Germline V lookup: CDR1 SGDLS, CDR2 YYNGEE. The CDR3 runs to 16 residues. The CDR3 bases are TGTGCCAGCAGCTCGGGACCAATCCGGGCCTACAATGAGCAGTTCTTC. It encodes CASSSGPIRAYNEQFF.

Details on this clone: This likely came from a read error, as a far larger clone is one base away. This sample also contains other DNA sequences that code for the same CDR3. The chain has TRBV7-9 and TRBJ2-1, with a possible D match to TRBD2 (5 bases). The CDR3 sequence is 12 residues long. Germline V gives CDR1 SEHNR, CDR2 FQNEAQ (reference sequence). Trimming took 3 bases from V and 5 from J, leaving 5 bases between them. The CDR3 spells CASSFGDNEQFF. The CDR3 bases are TGTGCCAGCAGCTTCGGGGACAATGAGCAGTTCTTC.

The V gene is TRBV11-2, the J gene TRBJ2-1, with TRBD2 matching 14 bases. The J segment lost 7 bases and the V segment lost 5 bases, leaving 4 bases of the junction unmatched. CDR1 and CDR2 from the germline V gene are SGHAT and FQNNGV. CDR3 length: 15 amino acids. The CDR3 DNA is TGTGCCAGCAGCCCTGGGACTAGCGGGAGTAATGAGCAGTTCTTC. Amino acid sequence: CASSPGTSGSNEQFF.

The chain employs TRBV14 and TRBJ1-5; D may be TRBD1 (6 bases). Trimming cost V 3 bases and J 2 bases, with 14 bases left between them. This CDR3 is built from 16 residues. CDR1 and CDR2 from the germline V gene are SGHDN and FVKESK. The CDR3 spells CASSQDPDSRNQPQHF. Here the CDR3 DNA reads TGTGCCAGCAGCCAGGACCCGGACAGCCGCAATCAGCCCCAGCATTTT.